The rows below give T cell receptor beta chains drawn from one sample of a study of cytomegalovirus exposure and HLA in healthy donors. The data were produced by immunoSEQ multiplex PCR, yet TCRdb's version contains in-frame clones alone and is incomplete. Here the sample spans around 190,000 clones, about 81% being singletons. Sample: PBMCs. These receptors were obtained from a woman aged 25 to 45 in good health and CMV-seronegative. Each CDR3 is given with its conserved first and last residue. A D gene is named only where the DNA matches it firmly. A clone size is listed for some rows: how often the clone was seen (once, few, many), or a class if it is expanded.

J gene,D gene,clone size,V gene,CDR3 length,CDR3 protein,CDR3 DNA
TRBJ2-3,TRBD2,.,TRBV4-1,16,CASSQPGLAGTDTQYF,TGCGCCAGCAGCCAACCTGGACTAGCGGGCACAGATACGCAGTATTTT
TRBJ2-2,TRBD1,.,TRBV9,15,CASSPQTGGSGELFF,TGTGCCAGCAGCCCCCAGACAGGGGGATCCGGGGAGCTGTTTTTT
TRBJ2-5,.,.,TRBV11-2,15,CASSSSPRQQETQYF,TGTGCCAGCAGCTCCTCCCCACGACAGCAAGAGACCCAGTACTTC
TRBJ1-2,.,once,TRBV5-4,16,CASNPDLGAGNYGYTF,TGTGCCAGCAACCCTGACCTCGGGGCGGGGAACTATGGCTACACCTTC
TRBJ2-3,TRBD2,once,TRBV10-1,17,CASSEPSSGIRTDTQYF,TGCGCCAGCAGTGAGCCGTCTAGCGGGATTCGCACAGATACGCAGTATTTT
TRBJ2-1,TRBD2,.,TRBV28,14,CASATSGGLNEQFF,TGTGCCAGTGCGACTAGCGGGGGACTCAATGAGCAGTTCTTC
TRBJ2-1,TRBD1,.,TRBV10-1,15,CASSDRDRGVDEQFF,TGCGCCAGCAGTGACAGGGACAGGGGTGTGGATGAGCAGTTCTTC
TRBJ2-1,.,.,TRBV5-4,13,CASSRWTVNEQFF,TGTGCCAGCAGCCGATGGACAGTCAATGAGCAGTTCTTC
TRBJ2-7,.,.,TRBV6-1,13,CASSEVQAYEQYF,TGTGCCAGCAGTGAAGTGCAGGCGTACGAGCAGTACTTC
TRBJ1-1,TRBD1,.,TRBV5-6,15,CASSLAPAGGTEAFF,TGTGCCAGCAGCTTGGCCCCCGCAGGGGGCACTGAAGCTTTCTTT
TRBJ2-3,TRBD2,.,TRBV10-1,16,CASSDGLAGRADTQYF,TGCGCCAGCAGTGATGGACTAGCGGGTCGGGCAGATACGCAGTATTTT
TRBJ2-7,TRBD1,.,TRBV6-1,16,CASSELPGGGSYEQYF,TGTGCCAGCAGTGAACTCCCAGGGGGCGGCTCCTACGAGCAGTACTTC
TRBJ2-3,TRBD2,.,TRBV5-6,16,CASSWTSGSLPDTQYF,TGTGCCAGCAGCTGGACTAGCGGGAGTCTCCCAGATACGCAGTATTTT
TRBJ2-5,TRBD1,.,TRBV13,13,CASSLGQQETQYF,TGTGCCAGCAGCCTGGGACAGCAAGAGACCCAGTACTTC
TRBJ2-1,.,.,TRBV6-1,15,CASRIAGQLYNEQFF,TGTGCCAGCAGGATTGCGGGACAGCTCTACAATGAGCAGTTCTTC
TRBJ2-1,TRBD1,.,TRBV28,12,CASRTLQGAGFF,TGTGCCAGCAGAACCTTACAGGGGGCAGGGTTCTTC
TRBJ2-1,TRBD1,.,TRBV5-4,17,CASSLGQGAQIYNEQFF,TGTGCCAGCAGCTTGGGACAGGGGGCGCAGATATACAATGAGCAGTTCTTC
TRBJ2-7,.,.,TRBV19,13,CASSIGGAYEQYF,TGTGCCAGTAGTATAGGGGGAGCGTACGAGCAGTACTTC
TRBJ2-1,TRBD1,.,TRBV4-2,15,CASSPWTGVGDEQFF,TGTGCCAGCAGCCCCTGGACAGGGGTTGGGGATGAGCAGTTCTTC
TRBJ2-1,.,.,TRBV7-6,16,CASSLAGPSSYNEQFF,TGTGCCAGCAGCTTAGCGGGGCCTAGCTCCTACAATGAGCAGTTCTTC